A selection of T cell receptor beta chains follows, all from one sample in a study of T-cell memory formation after mild COVID-19. TCRdb independently ran MiXCR on the 5' RACE reads; one entry per CDR3 protein. Of more than 350,000 distinct CDR3 sequences listed, roughly 20% are singletons. Sequenced material: PBMCs or a T cell subset sorted from them (not recorded which). The receptors derive from an adult woman who had mild COVID-19 (a few samples of this study predate the infection). Cell type and time point are not known. Both conserved end residues are part of each CDR3.

V: TRBV6-2/TRBV6-3; J: TRBJ2-1; CDR3: CASSYDPHLGGRNEQFF
V: TRBV24-1; J: TRBJ2-1; CDR3: CATSVGTTYSDEQFF
V: TRBV5-1; J: TRBJ2-7; CDR3: CASNSGTGVSYEQYF
V: TRBV6-6; J: TRBJ1-6; CDR3: CASSYSGNGALHF
V: TRBV12-3/TRBV12-4; J: TRBJ2-3; CDR3: CASRWRATDTQYF
V: TRBV10-3; J: TRBJ1-1; CDR3: CAISDPGASSVAAFF
V: TRBV7-8; J: TRBJ2-7; CDR3: CASSVPDRPSYEQYF
V: TRBV23-1; J: TRBJ1-5; CDR3: CASSLSDRGGSNQPQHF
V: TRBV4-2; J: TRBJ2-3; CDR3: CASAPSSLDTQYF
V: TRBV4-1; J: TRBJ2-5; CDR3: CASSQEPSQETQYF
V: TRBV12-3/TRBV12-4; J: TRBJ2-3; CDR3: CASSPPAAYTDTQYF
V: TRBV18; J: TRBJ1-3; CDR3: CASSGGTGRSGNTIYF
V: TRBV10-3; J: TRBJ1-2; CDR3: CAISESTGERGYTF
V: TRBV9; J: TRBJ1-3; CDR3: CASSVAPRRSGNTIYF
V: TRBV12-3/TRBV12-4; J: TRBJ2-1; CDR3: CASSPRYNEQFF
V: TRBV11-2; J: TRBJ2-7; CDR3: CASSAIGRSEGQYF
V: TRBV2; J: TRBJ1-3; CDR3: CASGGQGARGNTIYF
V: TRBV7-9; J: TRBJ1-2; CDR3: CASSLGADRNYGYTF
V: TRBV12-3/TRBV12-4; J: TRBJ1-2; CDR3: CASSTRGYGYTF
V: TRBV7-9; J: TRBJ1-1; CDR3: CASALRGQGNTEAFF
V: TRBV5-3; J: TRBJ2-3; CDR3: CARSLRGREGLAGGCTDTQYF